This entry is about one T cell receptor beta chain. 13 Jbeta primers and 60 Vbeta primers were used for the PCR. Sequenced by immunoSEQ multiplex PCR; TCRdb stores in-frame clones only, minus some. The sample lists about 150,000 clones, roughly three quarters occurring once. The data originate from a study of cytomegalovirus exposure and HLA in healthy donors. The V gene lost 1 base and the J gene lost 14 bases, with 9 bases spanning the gap. Germline CDR1 reads SEHNR; CDR2 reads FQNEAQ (reference sequence). The CDR3 loop spans 11 amino acids. The sequenced material came from PBMCs. This clonotype originated in a young man in good health and CMV-seropositive. This chain uses TRBV7-9 with TRBJ2-1, with a tentative D call TRBD2 (6 bases). The CDR3 sequence: CASSLVGTEFF. In DNA, the CDR3 is TGTGCCAGCAGCTTAGTCGGGACTGAGTTCTTC.